This TCR beta chain was sequenced for a study of T cell responses to AZD1222 COVID-19 vaccine. The V and J ends lost 3 bases and 8 bases respectively, with 13 bases between them. Germline V lookup: CDR1 MRHNA, CDR2 SNTAGT. The CDR3 totals 13 residues. Findings of the study overall: The CD4 TCRs associated with vaccination extended across spike and predominated at 160-218 and 743-854.

Assay used: immunoSEQ multiplex PCR; TCRdb lists only in-frame clones, some missing. The sample shows 150,000 to 200,000 clones, 92% of them seen only once. This clone was counted once. As yet, its antigen is unknown. Source: peripheral blood, taken on day 0 of AZD1222 vaccination. The clonotype was recovered from an adult in good health. The rearrangement links TRBV6-4 to TRBJ1-2; tentative D call: TRBD1 (6 bases). CDR3 sequence: CASSETGARGYTF. Written as DNA, the CDR3 is TGTGCCAGCAGTGAAACGGGGGCGCGAGGCTACACCTTC.